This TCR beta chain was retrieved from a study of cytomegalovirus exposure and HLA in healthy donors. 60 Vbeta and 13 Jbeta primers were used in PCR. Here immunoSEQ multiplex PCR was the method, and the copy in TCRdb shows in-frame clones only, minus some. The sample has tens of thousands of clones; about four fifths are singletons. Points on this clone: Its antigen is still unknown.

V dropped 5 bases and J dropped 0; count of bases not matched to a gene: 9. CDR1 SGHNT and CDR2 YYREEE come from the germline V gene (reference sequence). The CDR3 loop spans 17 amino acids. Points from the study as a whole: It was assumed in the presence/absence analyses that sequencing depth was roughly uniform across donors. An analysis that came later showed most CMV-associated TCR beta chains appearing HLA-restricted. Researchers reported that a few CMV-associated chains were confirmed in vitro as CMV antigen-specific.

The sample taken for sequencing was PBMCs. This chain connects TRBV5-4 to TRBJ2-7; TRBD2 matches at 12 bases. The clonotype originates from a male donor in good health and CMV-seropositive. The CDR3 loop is CASRLPPSGGASYEQYF. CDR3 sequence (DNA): TGTGCCAGCAGACTGCCCCCTAGCGGGGGGGCCTCCTACGAGCAGTACTTC. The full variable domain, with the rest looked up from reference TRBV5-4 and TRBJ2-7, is ETGVTQSPTHLIKTRGQQVTLRCSSQSGHNTVSWYQQALGQGPQFIFQYYREEENGRGNFPPRFSGLQFPNYSSELNVNALELDDSALYLCASRLPPSGGASYEQYFGPGTRLTVT.